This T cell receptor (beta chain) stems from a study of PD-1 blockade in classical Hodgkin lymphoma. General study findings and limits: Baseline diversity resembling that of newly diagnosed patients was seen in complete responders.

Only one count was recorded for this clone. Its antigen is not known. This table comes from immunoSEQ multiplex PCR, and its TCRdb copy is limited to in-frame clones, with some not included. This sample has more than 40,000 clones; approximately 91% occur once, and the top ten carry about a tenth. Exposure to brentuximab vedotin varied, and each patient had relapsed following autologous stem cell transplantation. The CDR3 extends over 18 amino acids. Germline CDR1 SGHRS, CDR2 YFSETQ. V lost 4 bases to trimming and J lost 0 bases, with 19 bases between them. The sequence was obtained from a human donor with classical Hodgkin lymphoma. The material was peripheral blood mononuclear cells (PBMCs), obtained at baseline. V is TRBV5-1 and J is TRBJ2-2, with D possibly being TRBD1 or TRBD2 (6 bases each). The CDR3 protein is CASSRLAGGQTNTGELFF. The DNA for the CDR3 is TGCGCCAGCAGCCGGTTGGCCGGGGGCCAGACGAACACCGGGGAGCTGTTTTTT.